The T cell receptor beta chain described here comes from a study of cytomegalovirus exposure and HLA in healthy donors (dated by TCRdb to 2015 to 2018). Describing the broader study: In an earlier analysis of under 750 of the donors, around 290 Gb of sequence data and approximately 100 million unique TCR beta sequences from some 170 million T cells were reported. Of the 398 genotyped donors, approximately 83% fell in the genetic ancestry cluster associated with self-reported Caucasian donors. Among a few hundred genotyped donors of the cohort, an average of around 240,000 unique TCR beta nucleotide sequences were sequenced per donor, roughly a sixth of them non-productive. A handful of DR-DQ haplotypes were treated as single units for association and clustering because of strong linkage in the cohort. An early release covering over 500 HLA-typed donors comprised about 320 gigabases of sequencing data and around 80 million unique TCR sequences. The study aimed to test whether signatures of past pathogen exposure could be identified by cataloging public T cell receptors. To study patterns of TCR occurrence, a later analysis re-analyzed previously published TCR beta repertoires from 666 donors and added high-resolution HLA genotyping. An earlier analysis of 500 to 650 of the donors applied high-throughput TCR beta sequencing to assess whether each TCR beta V gene segment acted as functional or pseudogenic. Genome-wide SNP genotypes for about 55% of the roughly 670 donors were used in a later genetic analysis, which treated that subset as a discovery cohort. To predict cytomegalovirus infection status, the study brought together high-throughput TCR immunosequencing, statistical association of individual TCRs with disease status, and machine learning. Donor age, sex, ethnicity and CMV serostatus were collected together with the repertoire data. A separate validation cohort of approximately 130 different subjects was used in addition to the 666-subject first cohort. Class I and class II HLA loci were covered by the typing at four-digit resolution. The T cell repertoires of some 700 subjects were profiled by immunosequencing and related to cytomegalovirus serostatus. The later analysis used no new phenotypic data to find candidate immune exposures, relying instead on TCR beta sequences and their occurrence across donors. Typing coverage differed by locus: A, B, C, DRB1 and DQB1 were typed in about 620-630 donors, DQA1 in about 500, DPA1 in nearly 610, and DPB1 in 400 to 480. All discovery cohort repertoires had been generated using a single sequencing platform. The research as a whole found: The classifier was reported to diagnose cytomegalovirus status with high specificity and sensitivity in both the original and validation cohorts. Assigning TCR associations to individual alleles was difficult when HLA alleles, especially DR and DQ, strongly co-occurred. Correlated functional status among segregating V segments might reflect linkage disequilibrium, but an unknown experimental factor could not be ruled out. This cohort had only TCR beta chains sequenced, and the lack of alpha or paired-chain data limited which features could be detected. Most CMV-associated TCR beta chains appeared to be HLA-restricted in a later analysis, and the HLA associations seemed to be driven largely by CMV exposure. Some IMGT-functional V segments, including TRBV6-2 and TRBV6-3, could not be told apart with the 87-base-pair reads, so those segments were excluded. In a later genetic analysis, a missense DCLRE1C variant was associated with V-gene and J-gene trimming of TCR beta chains, and the association was replicated in an independent cohort. A later analysis found that HLA-associated TCR beta chains were more clonally expanded and had lower generation probabilities than equally common non-associated chains. The study listed 150 to 200 TCR beta chains as associated with cytomegalovirus. While some public TCRs were present in many individuals, most TCR sequences turned up only very rarely across donors. The presence/absence analyses assumed that sequencing depth was roughly uniform across donors, and that assumption may not be true. It was suggested by the authors that the approach could potentially be generalized to other disease states and immunological phenotypes. The sequencing pipeline was judged likely to have produced a cluster of highly shared sequence variants as a technical artifact. In vitro tests confirmed that three of the cytomegalovirus-associated TCR beta chains recognize cytomegalovirus antigens. An earlier analysis of approximately 600 of the donors showed that most TCR beta V segments appeared in productive rearrangements either about 87% or about 30% of the time, which broadly matched IMGT annotations. Because some donors lacked HLA typing at each locus, the association tests relied only on the typed subset. The only immune exposure information available for the cohort was CMV serostatus. Because counts were too low, some 17 rarely observed V segments, including chromosome 9 orphons, were left out of the earlier analysis of about 500 of the donors. In a later analysis, the rate of TCR association differed among HLA loci, with DRB1 alleles having the most associated TCRs and HLA-C alleles having the fewest. A further reported finding was that TCR beta sequences accurately predicted the HLA-A and HLA-B alleles for most subjects in the first cohort. According to a later genetic analysis, donors in an Asian-associated ancestry cluster had fewer N-insertions in productive TCRs than the approximately 630-donor mean. A later analysis associated 16,951 TCR beta sequences with specific HLA alleles at a false discovery rate of 0.05. According to a later analysis, parvovirus B19, influenza, CMV and Epstein-Barr virus appeared linked to several top co-occurrence clusters.

From V the trimming removes 3 bases and from J it removes 0 bases, while the gene matches leave 1 base of the junction unaccounted for. CDR1 and CDR2 were assigned from the germline V gene as KGHSH and LQKENI. Including cysteine and phenylalanine, the CDR3 has 15 amino acids. Only the CDR3 DNA stays, 45 bases, in frame from base 1. In total, approximately 700 healthy bone marrow donors made up the cohort. Cohort members were all nominally healthy when sampled, although unrecorded immune exposures were likely present. The donor tested CMV seropositive, placing the donor among the approximately 290 seropositive members of the cohort. Each donor provided a peripheral blood sample, and peripheral blood mononuclear cells were used for TCR beta sequencing. Genomic DNA extraction from the blood cell samples was performed with the Qiagen DNeasy Blood Extraction Kit. Concerning this clone itself: What antigen it recognizes has not been identified. Qualities for individual bases were not recorded, and no much larger clone is one base off. Different DNA sequences within this sample yield the same CDR3.

To prepare the library, the immunoSEQ multiplex PCR assay was applied. For the multiplex PCR, a mixture combining 60 forward primers for TCR Vbeta segments and 13 reverse primers for TCR Jbeta segments was used. The CDR3 region of rearranged TCR beta genes was amplified from genomic DNA with a multiplex PCR assay. The amplified TCR beta libraries were sequenced on the Illumina HiSeq System as 87-base-pair reads. As for how the authors treated the data: Across the 700 or so repertoires, a later analysis counted tens of millions of unique TCR beta chains, around 11 million of which were shared by at least two donors. A nearest-neighbor algorithm error-corrected the raw reads and collapsed the reads into unique sequences, merging closely related sequences to remove PCR and sequencing errors. Alignment of CDR3 sequences to IMGT reference sequences was used to assign V, D and J gene segments. For a sequence to be retained, a match of at least six nucleotides to both a V gene segment and a J gene segment was required. A rearrangement counted as productive if the CDR3 had no stop codons and remained in frame with V and J, and every other rearrangement counted as non-productive. Following IMGT convention, CDR3 was defined as the stretch from the second conserved V-encoded cysteine up to the conserved J-encoded phenylalanine. Sequences without an unambiguous match to a single V gene segment were excluded from the earlier analysis of approximately 600 of the donors. An earlier analysis of about 590 of the donors classified V segments as functional when productive rearrangements were above 56.7% and as segregating when the standard deviation between donors was above 5%. A statistical classification framework was built for diagnosing cytomegalovirus status from the catalog of TCR beta chain sequences. In a later analysis, V and J genes were assigned by comparing TCR nucleotide sequences against IMGT/GENE-DB human TR gene sequences. In a later analysis, CDR3 sequences and most-parsimonious VDJ recombination scenarios were assigned using the TCRdist pipeline. A later analysis defined each TCR beta chain by its CDR3 amino acid sequence plus V-gene family, and excluded reads lacking a unique V-gene family. To address suspected cross-contamination and a sequencing artifact, a later analysis removed approximately 590 highly shared, low-generation-probability nucleotide sequences. In a later analysis, a clonal expansion index was calculated for each public chain from normalized within-repertoire ranks of inferred template counts. A later analysis computed generation probabilities with a VDJ recombination model fitted to out-of-frame rearrangements, and checked the results against IGoR. A later analysis scored TCR-TCR, TCR-HLA and TCR-CMV co-occurrence with hypergeometric tests, applying a repertoire-size bias correction to TCR pairs. To estimate false discovery rates, a later analysis permuted the HLA or CMV assignments 20 times. In a later analysis, co-occurring TCRs were grouped with DBSCAN, and TCRdist sequence similarity was added when clustering was performed within HLA-allele-positive subsets. Repertoires with fewer than 30,000 or more than 120,000 public chains were left out of co-occurrence clustering, as were about 5 repertoires with anomalous nucleotide sharing. TCRdb limited this immuneACCESS table to in-frame rearrangements with V and J called. A share of clones is missing; checked studies link under half to unresolved V genes, and the rest is unexplained. V and J calls and clone size are given by that table; D and trimming were obtained from the DNA. Across this sample there are hundreds of thousands of clones, with around 80% seen only once. Together, the top ten hold around 2.8% of the sample.

This sequence uses TRBV18 and TRBJ2-7; 11 nucleotides in the junction match TRBD1. The sample taken for sequencing was PBMCs. The TCR originated in a woman aged 55-75 years in good health and CMV-seropositive. The CDR3 in this case is CASSPGQGASYEQYF. The nucleotides read TGTGCCAGCTCACCTGGACAGGGGGCCTCCTACGAGCAGTACTTC.